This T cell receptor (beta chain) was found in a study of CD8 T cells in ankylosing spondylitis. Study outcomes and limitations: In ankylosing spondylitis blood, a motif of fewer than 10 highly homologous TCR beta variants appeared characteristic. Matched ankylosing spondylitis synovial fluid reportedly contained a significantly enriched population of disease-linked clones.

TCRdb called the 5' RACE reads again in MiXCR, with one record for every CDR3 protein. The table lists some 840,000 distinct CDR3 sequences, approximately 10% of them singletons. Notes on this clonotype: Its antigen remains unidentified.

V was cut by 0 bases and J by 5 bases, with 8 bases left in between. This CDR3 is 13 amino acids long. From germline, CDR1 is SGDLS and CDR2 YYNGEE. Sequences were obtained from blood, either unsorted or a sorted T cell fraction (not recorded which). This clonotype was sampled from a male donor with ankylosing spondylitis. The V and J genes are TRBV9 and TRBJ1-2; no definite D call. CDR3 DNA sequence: TGTGCCAGCAGCGTAGGGGTTGGTTATGGCTACACCTTC. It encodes CASSVGVGYGYTF. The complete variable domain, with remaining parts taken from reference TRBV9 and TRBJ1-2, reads DSGVTQTPKHLITATGQRVTLRCSPRSGDLSVYWYQQSLDQGLQFLIQYYNGEERAKGNILERFSAQQFPDLHSELNLSSLELGDSALYFCASSVGVGYGYTFGSGTRLTVV.